These 28 T cell receptor beta chains share one sample of origin, sequenced in a study of patients and donors after allogeneic stem cell transplantation. Each CDR3 protein gets one entry after TCRdb re-called the RT-PCR reads with MiXCR. The sample records 90,000 to 130,000 distinct CDR3 sequences, around 35% being singletons. Sequencing input: blood, either unsorted or a sorted T cell fraction (not recorded which). These receptors were collected from a human donor who was either an allogeneic HSCT recipient or a stem cell or donor lymphocyte infusion donor (not recorded which). It is not recorded whose cells these are; they may come from a transplant donor.

The chain is built from TRBV6-2 or TRBV6-3 and TRBJ2-3; no firm D call. CDR1 and CDR2 from the germline V gene are MNHEY and SVGEGT. CDR3 length: 14 amino acids. V was shortened by 6 bases and J by 3 bases, with 13 bases between the two germline ends. CDR3 in DNA: TGTGCCAGCAGCCGAACTAAAGGAACAGATACGCAGTATTTT. It is translated as CASSRTKGTDTQYF.

This clonotype was observed at least ten times. The rearrangement uses TRBV29-1 and TRBJ1-1; 8 positions match TRBD1. There are 12 residues in the CDR3. Per the germline V gene, CDR1 is SQVTM and CDR2 is ANQGSEA. Trimming at V came to 7 bases and at J to 2 bases, leaving 3 bases not matched to a gene. The CDR3 here is CSGDRGNTEAFF. In nucleotides, the CDR3 is TGCAGCGGCGACAGGGGTAACACTGAAGCTTTCTTT.

The V gene is TRBV6-5, the J gene TRBJ2-3; no clear D gene. This CDR3 is 14 amino acids long. The germline V gene has CDR1 MNHEY and CDR2 SVGAGI. The V end was cut by 8 bases, the J end by 4 bases, with 16 bases between. CDR3 sequence: CASHIAARPDTQYF. The CDR3 DNA follows: TGTGCCAGCCACATTGCTGCGCGTCCAGATACGCAGTATTTT.

The chain recombines TRBV20-1 with TRBJ1-1; D not certain. Per germline, CDR1 DFQATT and CDR2 SNEGSKA (reference sequence). The CDR3 contains 12 residues. The ends were cut back, 6 bases at V and 4 bases at J, with 12 bases in the middle. The CDR3 sequence is CSAGSSGTEAFF. The CDR3 bases are TGCAGTGCAGGGAGCTCGGGCACTGAAGCTTTCTTT.

This chain connects TRBV2 to TRBJ2-5; 11 nucleotides line up with TRBD2. This CDR3 contains 18 residues. Unmatched junction bases numbered 16, after V lost 3 bases and J lost 7 bases. Germline values: CDR1 SNHLY, CDR2 FYNNEI. The CDR3 coding sequence is TGTGCCAGCAGTGATCGGGGCCGGCTAGCGGGAGGTCCGGGGACCCAGTACTTC. Encoded protein: CASSDRGRLAGGPGTQYF. Based on the CDR3 plus reference TRBV2 and TRBJ2-5, the full variable domain is EPEVTQTPSHQVTQMGQEVILRCVPISNHLYFYWYRQILGQKVEFLVSFYNNEISEKSEIFDDQFSVERPDGSNFTLKIRSTKLEDSAMYFCASSDRGRLAGGPGTQYFGPGTRLLVL.

The chain couples TRBV7-9 to TRBJ2-7; either TRBD1 or TRBD2 may supply D (5 bases each). This CDR3 comprises 16 residues. The V end was cut by 1 base, the J end by 3 bases, with 16 bases between. Germline V gives CDR1 SEHNR, CDR2 FQNEAQ (reference sequence). CDR3 DNA: TGTGCCAGCAGCTTAGACCTATCCGGGACCAGCTACGAGCAGTACTTC. It is translated as CASSLDLSGTSYEQYF.

The chain joins TRBV12-3 or TRBV12-4 to TRBJ2-7; no clear D. V gave up 3 bases and J gave up 7 bases, with 13 bases separating them. The length of the CDR3 is 13 residues. The CDR3 nucleotides are TGTGCCAGCAGTTTTGGGATACTCTGGGAGCAGTACTTC. Protein product: CASSFGILWEQYF.

This clonotype was counted between two and nine times. The chain recombines TRBV7-2 with TRBJ2-3, with a possible D match to TRBD2 (6 bases). Germline V lookup: CDR1 SGHTA, CDR2 FQGNSA. Trimming stripped 5 bases from V and 0 bases from J, with 18 bases between. There are 17 residues in the CDR3. CDR3 sequence (DNA): TGTGCCAGCAGCCTCCCGTGGCTAGCGTTTAGCACAGATACGCAGTATTTT. Its protein is CASSLPWLAFSTDTQYF.

The gene calls are TRBV12-3 or TRBV12-4 and TRBJ2-3; D possibly matches TRBD1 or TRBD2 (5 bases each). The CDR3 runs 14 residues. V dropped 7 bases and J dropped 1 base, with 12 bases sitting between them. The CDR3 region is CASNRDRRTDTQYF. In nucleotides, the CDR3 is TGTGCCAGCAATCGGGACCGCCGCACAGATACGCAGTATTTT.

The rearrangement joins TRBV2 to TRBJ2-5; D gene unclear. Trimming pared 1 base from V and 5 bases from J, leaving 2 bases between. Germline V gene sequence: CDR1 SNHLY, CDR2 FYNNEI. This CDR3 is built from 11 residues. CDR3 loop: CASSEVETQYF. DNA for the CDR3: TGTGCCAGCAGTGAAGTTGAGACCCAGTACTTC.

This clonotype was picked up a small number of times. This rearrangement joins TRBV4-2 to TRBJ1-2; the D gene is possibly TRBD1 (5 bases). The CDR3 runs 14 residues. Per the germline V gene, CDR1 is LGHNA and CDR2 is YNFKEQ. V gave up 0 bases and J gave up 5 bases, with 10 bases separating them. The CDR3 DNA reads TGTGCCAGCAGCCAAGAAGGGGCAGCGTATGGCTACACCTTC. This translates into CASSQEGAAYGYTF.

This sequence joins TRBV20-1 and TRBJ2-3, with unresolved D. The V end lost 6 bases, the J end lost 5 bases, and 18 bases lay between the germline ends. Germline CDR1 and CDR2: DFQATT and SNEGSKA (reference sequence). CDR3 length: 14 residues. This chain's CDR3 is CSAFPEPRVDTQYF. The CDR3 DNA sequence: TGCAGTGCATTTCCAGAACCCCGTGTAGATACGCAGTATTTT.

This clonotype was observed a few times. The chain links TRBV12-3 or TRBV12-4 to TRBJ2-3, with 10 bases identical to TRBD2. Trimming took 7 bases from V and 0 from J; bases not matched to a gene: 4. The CDR3 runs to 15 residues. The CDR3 DNA reads TGTGCCAGCACCCTGACTAGCGGGAGCACAGATACGCAGTATTTT. Translation gives CASTLTSGSTDTQYF.

The CDR3 DNA sequence: TGTGCCAGCAGTTACGCCGGGATCCCCCACACTGAAGCTTTCTTT. Its protein product is CASSYAGIPHTEAFF. The V and J genes are TRBV6-2 or TRBV6-3 and TRBJ1-1; no firm D call. CDR1 and CDR2 from the germline V gene are MNHEY and SVGEGT. This CDR3 spans 15 amino acids. Trimming cost V 2 bases and J 3 bases, with 13 bases left between them.

This chain uses TRBV29-1 with TRBJ2-5; possibly TRBD2 for D (6 bases). V dropped 5 bases and J dropped 0 bases, with 10 bases sitting between them. Germline CDR1 reads SQVTM; CDR2 reads ANQGSEA. The CDR3 is made up of 13 amino acids. DNA for the CDR3: TGCAGCGTTCGTCGGACTAACCAAGAGACCCAGTACTTC. It specifies CSVRRTNQETQYF.

This clonotype was detected only a few times. The rearrangement joins TRBV7-2 to TRBJ2-2; tentative D call: TRBD2 (6 bases). There are 15 residues in the CDR3. Germline CDR1 reads SGHTA; CDR2 reads FQGNSA. Trimming pared 5 bases from V and 4 bases from J, leaving 14 bases between. CDR3 nucleotides: TGTGCCAGCAGCCTGGGGGACTCATTCACCGGGGAGCTGTTTTTT. It encodes CASSLGDSFTGELFF. The whole variable domain, filled in from reference TRBV7-2 and TRBJ2-2, reads GAGVSQSPSNKVTEKGKDVELRCDPISGHTALYWYRQSLGQGLEFLIYFQGNSAPDKSGLPSDRFSAERTGGSVSTLTIQRTQQEDSAVYLCASSLGDSFTGELFFGEGSRLTVL.

The V call is TRBV7-2, the J call TRBJ2-1; 7 bases align to TRBD1. This CDR3 has 15 residues. Trimming at V came to 1 base and at J to 6 bases, leaving 6 bases not matched to a gene. Germline CDR1 SGHTA, CDR2 FQGNSA. The CDR3 DNA follows: TGTGCCAGCAGCTTAGGGACAGGCTCCCCCAATGAGCAGTTCTTC. Translated, it gives CASSLGTGSPNEQFF.

This clonotype has only a few counts. The chain uses TRBV20-1 and TRBJ1-5; tentative D call: TRBD1 (5 bases). CDR1 is DFQATT and CDR2 is SNEGSKA in the germline V gene (reference sequence). The CDR3 length is 15 residues. The ends were cut back, 3 bases at V and 5 bases at J, with 17 bases in the middle. The CDR3 sequence: CSASQAGLGDQPQHF. DNA of the CDR3: TGCAGTGCTAGTCAGGCAGGGTTGGGGGATCAGCCCCAGCATTTT.

V and J are TRBV5-1 and TRBJ2-1; 8 nucleotides match TRBD1. V dropped 0 bases and J dropped 7; count of bases not matched to a gene: 6. CDR3 length equals 15 residues. The germline gives CDR1 SGHRS, CDR2 YFSETQ. The DNA for the CDR3 is TGCGCCAGCAGCTTGGAGTCAGGGGGCTGGAATGAGCAGTTCTTC. It specifies CASSLESGGWNEQFF.

This clonotype appeared a few times. V and J are TRBV12-3 or TRBV12-4 and TRBJ2-3; tentative D call: TRBD2 (6 bases). The CDR3 has 15 residues. V was trimmed by 6 bases and J by 4 bases, leaving 17 bases between them. CDR3 DNA: TGTGCCAGCAGCCCGTGGGCGGGGAGTCCAGATACGCAGTATTTT. Translated, it gives CASSPWAGSPDTQYF.

This clonotype was counted only a few times. J is TRBJ2-4 and V is TRBV12-3 or TRBV12-4; possible D gene TRBD1, 6 bases. The V end was cut by 4 bases, the J end by 0 bases, with 13 bases between. This CDR3 has 16 amino acids. The CDR3 sequence is CASSSAGELAKNIQYF. CDR3 nucleotide sequence: TGTGCCAGCAGTTCCGCAGGGGAACTAGCCAAAAACATTCAGTACTTC.

This chain joins TRBV12-3 or TRBV12-4 and TRBJ2-1; a possible D gene is TRBD2 (5 bases). The ends were cut back, 6 bases at V and 6 bases at J, with 12 bases in the middle. This CDR3 is 13 amino acids long. The CDR3 reads CASSPIALNEQFF. Here the CDR3 DNA reads TGTGCCAGCAGCCCCATAGCGCTCAATGAGCAGTTCTTC.

There are a few counts of this clonotype. This chain joins TRBV10-3 and TRBJ1-5; no clear D. The CDR3 extends over 14 amino acids. V lost 10 bases to trimming and J lost 6 bases, with 19 bases between them. In germline, CDR1 is ENHRY, CDR2 SYGVKD. The chain's CDR3 is CATSHLDMGQPQHF. The CDR3 nucleotides read TGTGCCACTAGCCACCTAGACATGGGTCAGCCCCAGCATTTT.

The chain links TRBV5-1 to TRBJ1-5; TRBD1 is a possible D gene (6 bases). The length of the CDR3 is 14 residues. The germline V gene encodes CDR1 SGHRS and CDR2 YFSETQ. The ends were cut back, 0 bases at V and 7 bases at J, with 11 bases in the middle. CDR3 coding DNA: TGCGCCAGCAGCTTGGCCGAGGGGGACCAGCCCCAGCATTTT. It translates to CASSLAEGDQPQHF.

This chain links TRBV18 with TRBJ2-5; D remains ambiguous. Trimming pared 8 bases from V and 0 bases from J, leaving 7 bases between. CDR3 length: 12 residues. Germline lookup yields CDR1 KGHSH and CDR2 LQKENI. The CDR3 loop is CASARYQETQYF. DNA of the CDR3: TGTGCCAGCGCGCGGTACCAAGAGACCCAGTACTTC.

The V and J genes are TRBV20-1 and TRBJ1-6, with D tentatively TRBD1 (5 bases). Trimming removed 3 bases at V and 14 bases at J, with 20 bases between. Germline V lookup: CDR1 DFQATT, CDR2 SNEGSKA (reference sequence). The CDR3 has 14 amino acids. CDR3 in amino acids: CSARRPGLNWALHF. The DNA of the CDR3 is TGCAGTGCTAGGAGGCCAGGGTTAAATTGGGCCCTCCACTTT.

The rearrangement joins TRBV10-3 to TRBJ2-7; tentatively, D is TRBD1 or TRBD2 (5 bases each). The germline V gene has CDR1 ENHRY and CDR2 SYGVKD. V lost 4 bases to trimming and J lost 4 bases, with 17 bases between them. This CDR3 comprises 15 residues. In DNA form, the CDR3 reads TGTGCCATCAGTGTACAAAACCAGGGACCGTACGAGCAGTACTTC. Translation gives CAISVQNQGPYEQYF.

This clonotype was seen at least ten times. The V and J genes are TRBV10-3 and TRBJ1-4; D perhaps matches TRBD1 (6 bases). Trimming removed 6 bases from V and 2 bases from J, with 10 bases in between. This CDR3 contains 14 residues. Germline-derived CDR1 and CDR2 are ENHRY and SYGVKD. The CDR3 is CAISPTGTNEKLFF. CDR3 nucleotide sequence: TGTGCCATCAGCCCTACAGGGACTAATGAAAAACTGTTTTTT.